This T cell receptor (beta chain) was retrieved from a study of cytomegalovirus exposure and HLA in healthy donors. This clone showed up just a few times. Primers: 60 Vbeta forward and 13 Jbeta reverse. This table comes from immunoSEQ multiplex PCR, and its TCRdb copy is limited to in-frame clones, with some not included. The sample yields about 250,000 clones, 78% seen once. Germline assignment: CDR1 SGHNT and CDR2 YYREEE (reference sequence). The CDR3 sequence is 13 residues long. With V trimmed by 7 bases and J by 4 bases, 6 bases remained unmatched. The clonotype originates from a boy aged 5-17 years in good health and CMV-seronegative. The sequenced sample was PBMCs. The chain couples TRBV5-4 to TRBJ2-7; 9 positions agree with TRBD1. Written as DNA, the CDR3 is TGTGCCAGCTCGACAGGGGGGAGATACGAGCAGTACTTC. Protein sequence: CASSTGGRYEQYF.